This passage covers 2 T cell receptor beta chains from one sample sequenced in a study of blood T cell repertoires in COVID-19. Generated by immunoSEQ multiplex PCR, the TCRdb table keeps only in-frame clones and is missing some. The sample lists 100,000 to 130,000 clones; about 90% were seen once. The sample taken for sequencing was peripheral blood. The source of these receptors is a human donor in a cohort sampled during active COVID-19.

The V and J genes are TRBV28 and TRBJ2-1, with D possibly being TRBD2 (5 bases). Germline V CDR1 and CDR2: MDHEN, SYDVKM. Trimming removed 1 base from V and 4 bases from J, with 8 bases in between. This CDR3 comprises 14 residues. In DNA form, the CDR3 reads TGTGCCAGCAGTTTATTCGGCGGGTACAATGAGCAGTTCTTC. Amino acid sequence: CASSLFGGYNEQFF.

The V gene is TRBV7-9, the J gene TRBJ2-3; 9 bases fit TRBD2. Germline loops: CDR1 SEHNR, CDR2 FQNEAQ (reference sequence). The length of the CDR3 is 16 residues. V lost 4 bases to trimming and J lost 2 bases; unmatched junction nucleotides: 7. In DNA form, the CDR3 reads TGTGCCAGCAGCTCTGCCGGGACTAGCCTCACAGATACGCAGTATTTT. This translates into CASSSAGTSLTDTQYF. Combining the CDR3 with reference TRBV7-9 and TRBJ2-3 gives the whole variable domain DTGVSQNPRHKITKRGQNVTFRCDPISEHNRLYWYRQTLGQGPEFLTYFQNEAQLEKSRLLSDRFSAERPKGSFSTLEIQRTEQGDSAMYLCASSSAGTSLTDTQYFGPGTRLTVL.